This paragraph covers one T cell receptor beta chain sequence. No antigen is known for it. TCRdb ran MiXCR on the 5' RACE reads and lists one entry per CDR3 protein. Among around 250,000 distinct CDR3 sequences, over 8.5% were seen once, and the ten largest hold under 25%. Germline assignment: CDR1 SGHAT and CDR2 FQNNGV. The CDR3 is 12 amino acids. V dropped 4 bases and J dropped 4 bases, with 8 bases sitting between them. This entry comes from a study of T-cell memory formation after mild COVID-19. Notes on the study in general: Second-wave clones reaching peak frequency on day 37 lacked confirmed SARS-CoV-2 specificity. That cross-reactive memory joined was suggested by some responding clones appearing in pre-infection memory.

The chain has TRBV11-2 and TRBJ2-7; weak D call: TRBD1 (5 bases). The source material was PBMCs or a T cell subset sorted from them (not recorded which). This clonotype was sampled from a man between 18 and 29 years old who had mild COVID-19 (a few samples of this study predate the infection). Cell type and time point are not known. Here the CDR3 reads CASSSRVYEQYF. In nucleotides, the CDR3 is TGTGCCAGCAGCTCCAGGGTTTACGAGCAGTACTTC. Full variable domain (missing parts from reference TRBV11-2 and TRBJ2-7): EAGVAQSPRYKIIEKRQSVAFWCNPISGHATLYWYQQILGQGPKLLIQFQNNGVVDDSQLPKDRFSAERLKGVDSTLKIQPAKLEDSAVYLCASSSRVYEQYFGPGTRLTVT.